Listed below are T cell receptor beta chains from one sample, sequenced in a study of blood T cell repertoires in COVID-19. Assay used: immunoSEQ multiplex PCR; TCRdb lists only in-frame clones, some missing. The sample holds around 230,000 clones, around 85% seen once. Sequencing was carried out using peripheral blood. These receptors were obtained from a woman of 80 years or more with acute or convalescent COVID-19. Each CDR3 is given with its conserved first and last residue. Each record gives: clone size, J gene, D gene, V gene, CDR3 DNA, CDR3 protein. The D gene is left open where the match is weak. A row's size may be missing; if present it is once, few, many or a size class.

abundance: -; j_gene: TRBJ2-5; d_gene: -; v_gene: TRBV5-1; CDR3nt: TGCGCCAGCAGCTTGGTTCGGGGAATAGAGACCCAGTACTTC; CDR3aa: CASSLVRGIETQYF
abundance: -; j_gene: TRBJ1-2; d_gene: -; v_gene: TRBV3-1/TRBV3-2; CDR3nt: TGTGCCAGCAGCCAAGGTTCCCCCCTGCAGGGTGGCTACACCTTC; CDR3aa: CASSQGSPLQGGYTF
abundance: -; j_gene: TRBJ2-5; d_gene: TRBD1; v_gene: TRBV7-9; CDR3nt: TGTGCCAGCAGCTCTCAGTACAGGGGAACAGGGGAGACCCAGTACTTC; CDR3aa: CASSSQYRGTGETQYF
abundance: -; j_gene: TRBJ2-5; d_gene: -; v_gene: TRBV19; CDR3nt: TGTGCCAGCGGGTTTGGGTACCAAGAGACCCAGTACTTC; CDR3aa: CASGFGYQETQYF
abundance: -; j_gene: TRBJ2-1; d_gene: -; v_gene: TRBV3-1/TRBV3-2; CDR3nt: TGTGCCAGCAGCCAAGATATCCAGCGGTCAGGGGCGCAGTTCTTC; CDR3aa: CASSQDIQRSGAQFF
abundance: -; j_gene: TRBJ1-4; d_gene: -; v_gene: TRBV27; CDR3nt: TGTGCCAGCAGTTTTATTCATGAGCTCGGGGAAAAACTGTTTTTT; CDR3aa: CASSFIHELGEKLFF
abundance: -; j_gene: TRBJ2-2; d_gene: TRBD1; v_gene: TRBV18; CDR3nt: TGTGCCAGCACCCTACGGACAGGAGGTCCTCCGAACACCGGGGAGCTGTTTTTT; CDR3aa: CASTLRTGGPPNTGELFF
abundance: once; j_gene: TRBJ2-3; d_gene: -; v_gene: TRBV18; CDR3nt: TGTGCCAGCTCACCACCGTCAGTTACAGATACGCAGTATTTT; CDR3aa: CASSPPSVTDTQYF
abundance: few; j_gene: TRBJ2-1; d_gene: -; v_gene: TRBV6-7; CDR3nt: TGTGCCAGCAGGTACAGGGGAGGGTGGAATGAGCAGTTCTTC; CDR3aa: CASRYRGGWNEQFF
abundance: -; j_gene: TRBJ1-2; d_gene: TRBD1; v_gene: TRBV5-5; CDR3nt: TGTGCCAGCAGCCCCTTACAGGGGAAGAGCTATGGCTACACCTTC; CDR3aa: CASSPLQGKSYGYTF
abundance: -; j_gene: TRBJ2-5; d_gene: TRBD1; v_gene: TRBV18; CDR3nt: TGTGCCAGCTCAACAGGGGGTAGCGGAACGGCAACAGGGACCCAGTACTTC; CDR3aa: CASSTGGSGTATGTQYF
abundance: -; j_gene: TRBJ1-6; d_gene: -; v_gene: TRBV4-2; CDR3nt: TGTGCCAGCAGCCGCCCCCCCGGGGGTTCACCCCTCCACTTT; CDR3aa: CASSRPPGGSPLHF